The 3 T cell receptor beta chains reported below all come from one sample, sequenced in a study of blood T cells in healthy people across ages. Combining a sample-barcoded 5' primer with a J-beta primer mix, a second PCR ran for roughly 7 to 11 cycles. One entry per CDR3 protein results from TCRdb running MiXCR on the 5' RACE reads. The sample consists of 550,000 to 750,000 distinct CDR3 sequences, over 20% of them appearing once. The sequenced sample was blood. All receptors come from a man between 65 and 85 years old in good health.

This clonotype was found a few times. The chain employs TRBV20-1 and TRBJ2-5; 8 nucleotides match TRBD1. V trimming: 4 bases; J trimming: 2 bases; junction bases outside the gene matches: 6. This CDR3 has 14 amino acids. Germline V gives CDR1 DFQATT, CDR2 SNEGSKA (reference sequence). The CDR3 DNA reads as TGCAGTGCTACCCGGACAGGGACTCAAGAGACCCAGTACTTC. It is translated as CSATRTGTQETQYF.

This clonotype has at least ten counts. CDR3 protein: CASISGGPYNEQFF. DNA for the CDR3: TGTGCCAGCATTTCGGGAGGGCCCTACAATGAGCAGTTCTTC. V is TRBV27 and J is TRBJ2-1; 8 bases are shared with TRBD2. CDR3 size: 14 residues. CDR1 and CDR2 from the germline V gene are MNHEY and SMNVEV (reference sequence). After removal of 7 bases from V and 2 bases from J, the junction contained 4 bases not matched to a gene.

The rearrangement uses TRBV7-2 and TRBJ2-5, with 8 bases fitting TRBD1. Near its end, the DNA agrees better with TRBJ2-7, so the J call may be wrong. From germline, CDR1 is SGHTA and CDR2 FQGNSA. CDR3 size: 15 residues. CDR3 in amino acids: CASSPRTGRSYEQYF. CDR3 coding DNA: TGTGCCAGCAGCCCCCGGACAGGGAGAAGCTACGAGCAGTACTTC.